Below are 30 T cell receptor beta chains sequenced from a single sample in a study of lymphopenia after photon versus proton radiotherapy. The assay was immunoSEQ multiplex PCR, and TCRdb's table has in-frame clones only and misses some. The table has about 40,000 clones, 86% seen once. The sequencing here drew on peripheral blood, taken from a patient treated with proton-based radiotherapy. These TCRs come from a woman between 65 and 79 years old with pancreatic cancer. Some clones in this sample may be carry-over from other donors' samples.

The V and J genes are TRBV4-2 and TRBJ2-3; 8 bases match TRBD1. Germline values: CDR1 LGHNA, CDR2 YNFKEQ. V lost 4 bases to trimming and J lost 4 bases; unmatched junction nucleotides: 4. The CDR3 has 14 residues. The CDR3, as DNA: TGTGCCAGCAGCCGAGACAGGGGTGCAGATACGCAGTATTTT. It specifies CASSRDRGADTQYF.

V gene TRBV11-2 combines with J gene TRBJ2-1; 7 nucleotides agree with TRBD1. Trimming took 5 bases from V and 7 from J; bases not matched to a gene: 14. The CDR3 sequence is 16 residues long. Germline CDR1 and CDR2: SGHAT and FQNNGV. The CDR3 loop reads CASSQLGTVGSNEQFF. DNA of the CDR3: TGTGCCAGCAGCCAACTAGGGACAGTGGGGAGTAATGAGCAGTTCTTC.

V usage is TRBV18 and J usage is TRBJ1-2; D uncertain. The CDR3 has 14 amino acids. CDR1 and CDR2 (germline): KGHSH, LQKENI. V lost 3 bases to trimming and J lost 8 bases, with 16 bases between them. This CDR3 reads CASSPEHHPEGYTF. The CDR3 nucleotides read TGTGCCAGCTCACCCGAACATCACCCGGAGGGCTACACCTTC.

The chain uses TRBV5-6 and TRBJ2-5; D is uncertain. The CDR3 extends over 11 amino acids. Between the trimmed V and J ends, which lost 4 bases and 5 bases, there was a span of 6 bases. From germline, CDR1 is SGHDT and CDR2 YYEEEE. DNA for the CDR3: TGTGCCAGCAGCGTGAGGGAGACCCAGTACTTC. Its protein is CASSVRETQYF.

The rearrangement links TRBV30 to TRBJ1-1; D unclear. CDR1 is GTSNPN, CDR2 SVGIG, per germline (reference sequence). The ends were cut back, 1 base at V and 0 bases at J, with 6 bases in the middle. CDR3 length equals 13 residues. CDR3 nucleotide sequence: TGTGCCTGGAGTGCCGATATGAACACTGAAGCTTTCTTT. This translates into CAWSADMNTEAFF.

The chain employs TRBV18 and TRBJ1-1, with D perhaps matching TRBD1 (5 bases). CDR3 length equals 13 residues. V was clipped by 2 bases and J by 6 bases, with 10 bases between them. Germline V gene lookup returns CDR1 KGHSH and CDR2 LQKENI. The CDR3 protein is CASSPTRAPEAFF. CDR3 bases: TGTGCCAGCTCACCAACCAGGGCCCCTGAAGCTTTCTTT.

The table lists this clone with a few counts. This chain links TRBV7-2 with TRBJ1-2; D unresolved. The CDR3 sequence is 15 residues long. Trimming removed 2 bases at V and 4 bases at J, with 14 bases between. Germline V gene lookup returns CDR1 SGHTA and CDR2 FQGNSA. The CDR3 DNA reads as TGTGCCAGCAGCTTAAGGGTGTCTCCTTTCTATGGCTACACCTTC. This codes for CASSLRVSPFYGYTF.

The gene calls are TRBV7-2 and TRBJ2-7; D might be TRBD1 (6 bases). The CDR3 spans 15 residues. Trimming cost V 6 bases and J 1 base, with 16 bases left between them. CDR1 is SGHTA and CDR2 is FQGNSA in the germline V gene. The DNA for the CDR3 is TGTGCCAGCAGTTTGTCCGGGACAACGTCCTACGAGCAGTACTTC. The encoded protein is CASSLSGTTSYEQYF.

The genes are TRBV5-1 and TRBJ1-2; possibly TRBD1 for D (5 bases). V lost 3 bases and J 6 bases, leaving 9 bases between the germline ends. This CDR3 is 12 amino acids long. Germline V gene data show CDR1 as SGHRS and CDR2 as YFSETQ. CDR3 protein: CASSWGPDGYTF. Written as DNA, the CDR3 is TGCGCCAGCAGCTGGGGCCCAGATGGCTACACCTTC.

This CDR3 is CAWSVSIGPSSNQPQHF. The CDR3 DNA sequence: TGTGCCTGGAGTGTAAGTATAGGACCAAGTAGCAATCAGCCCCAGCATTTT. The chain is built from TRBV30 and TRBJ1-5; D call uncertain. There are 17 residues in the CDR3. V lost 0 bases and J 0 bases, leaving 15 bases between the germline ends. Germline-derived CDR1 and CDR2 are GTSNPN and SVGIG (reference sequence).

The chain uses TRBV2 and TRBJ2-4; TRBD2 agrees at 9 bases. This CDR3 has 13 amino acids. The trim removed 5 bases at V and 8 bases at J, leaving 4 bases unmatched. Germline V gene lookup returns CDR1 SNHLY and CDR2 FYNNEI. The CDR3 reads CASSRTSADIQYF. CDR3 coding DNA: TGTGCCAGCAGTCGGACTAGCGCGGACATTCAGTACTTC.

This chain uses TRBV2 with TRBJ2-7; TRBD1 aligns across 8 bases. Looked up from germline, CDR1 is SNHLY and CDR2 is FYNNEI. The CDR3 sequence is 13 residues long. V shed 1 base and J 6 bases; nucleotides not matched to a gene: 2. DNA of the CDR3: TGTGCCAGCAGTGAAGGGACAGGGTTCGAGCAGTACTTC. It specifies CASSEGTGFEQYF.

V is TRBV4-2 and J is TRBJ2-7; 11 nucleotides line up with TRBD2. After removal of 0 bases from V and 0 bases from J, the junction contained 1 base not matched to a gene. The CDR3 has 16 amino acids. From germline, CDR1 is LGHNA and CDR2 YNFKEQ. The CDR3 sequence: CASSQETSGNSYEQYF. The CDR3 DNA sequence: TGTGCCAGCAGCCAAGAGACTAGCGGGAACTCCTACGAGCAGTACTTC.

The V call is TRBV12-2, the J call TRBJ2-7; the table assigns TRBD1, which was not confirmed against the DNA. TRBV12-2 is reported as a pseudogene. There are 18 residues in the CDR3. CDR3 bases: TGTGCAAGTCGCTCGAGTTTTAGGGGGACAGGCCGACCCTACGAGCAGTACTTC. Translated, it gives CASRSSFRGTGRPYEQYF.

V usage is TRBV19 and J usage is TRBJ2-7; TRBD2 aligns across 14 bases. Trimming cost V 6 bases and J 7 bases; bases outside gene matches: 8. There are 15 residues in the CDR3. The germline CDR1 and CDR2 sequences are LNHDA and SQIVND (reference sequence). CDR3 protein: CASRGTSGSMGEQYF. Here the CDR3 DNA reads TGTGCCAGTAGAGGGACTAGCGGGAGCATGGGGGAGCAGTACTTC.

The rearrangement joins TRBV9 to TRBJ2-7, with a tentative D call TRBD1 (6 bases). CDR3 length: 14 residues. Trimming pared 4 bases from V and 2 bases from J, leaving 13 bases between. Germline CDR1 and CDR2: SGDLS and YYNGEE. CDR3 nucleotide sequence: TGTGCCAGCAGCCCCGGGACACATACCTACGAGCAGTACTTC. It specifies CASSPGTHTYEQYF.

This clone was seen once. V is TRBV27 and J is TRBJ1-1, with a weak D call TRBD1 (6 bases). Germline V gene lookup returns CDR1 MNHEY and CDR2 SMNVEV (reference sequence). V was trimmed by 2 bases and J by 1 base, leaving 8 bases between them. This CDR3 spans 14 amino acids. CDR3 protein: CASSLSRGNTEAFF. In DNA, the CDR3 is TGTGCCAGCAGTTTAAGCAGGGGGAACACTGAAGCTTTCTTT.

The chain recombines TRBV12-5 with TRBJ2-5; 7 bases fit TRBD1. The CDR3 has 15 amino acids. CDR1 and CDR2 from the germline V gene are LGHNT and FRNRAP. After removal of 6 bases from V and 3 bases from J, the junction contained 10 bases not matched to a gene. Here the CDR3 reads CASGPLDREKETQYF. For the CDR3, the DNA is TGTGCTAGTGGCCCTCTCGACAGGGAGAAAGAGACCCAGTACTTC.

The chain carries TRBV30 and TRBJ1-2; possibly TRBD1 for D (6 bases). Germline CDR1 is GTSNPN and CDR2 is SVGIG (reference sequence). This CDR3 contains 11 residues. Trimming cost V 1 base and J 8 bases, with 8 bases left between them. DNA for the CDR3: TGTGCCTGGAGTGGACAGGCCGGCTACACCTTC. Translated, it gives CAWSGQAGYTF.

For the CDR3, the DNA is TGTGCCAGCAGTTTAGCGGGAGCGAACACCGGGGAGCTGTTTTTT. Its translation is CASSLAGANTGELFF. The chain combines TRBV27 with TRBJ2-2; 7 positions match TRBD2. This CDR3 spans 15 amino acids. CDR1 MNHEY and CDR2 SMNVEV come from the germline V gene (reference sequence). The ends lost 2 bases at V and 0 bases at J; junction bases unmatched: 0.

The chain recombines TRBV7-2 with TRBJ1-3; no clear D gene. Per the germline V gene, CDR1 is SGHTA and CDR2 is FQGNSA. Trimming left V 7 bases short and J 0 bases short, with 13 bases between. CDR3 length: 15 residues. CDR3 residues: CASTSAGDSGNTIYF. CDR3 sequence (DNA): TGTGCCAGCACGTCCGCCGGGGACTCTGGAAACACCATATATTTT.

This sequence joins TRBV5-6 and TRBJ2-7; D assignment may be TRBD1 or TRBD2 (6 bases each). The V end lost 4 bases, the J end lost 1 base, and 15 bases lay between the germline ends. Germline V lookup: CDR1 SGHDT, CDR2 YYEEEE. The CDR3 length is 15 residues. The CDR3 coding sequence is TGTGCCAGCAGCCGCCGGGGGCTTTCATCCTACGAGCAGTACTTC. It is translated as CASSRRGLSSYEQYF. The variable domain in full, with the rest retrieved from reference TRBV5-6 and TRBJ2-7, is DAGVTQSPTHLIKTRGQQVTLRCSPKSGHDTVSWYQQALGQGPQFIFQYYEEEERQRGNFPDRFSGHQFPNYSSELNVNALLLGDSALYLCASSRRGLSSYEQYFGPGTRLTVT.

The rearrangement joins TRBV11-2 to TRBJ2-7, with TRBD2 matching over 8 bases. Germline lookup yields CDR1 SGHAT and CDR2 FQNNGV. V lost 5 bases, J lost 1 base, and 7 bases stayed unmatched. This CDR3 has 15 residues. This chain's CDR3 is CASSPRGGDSYEQYF. In nucleotides, the CDR3 is TGTGCCAGCAGCCCACGGGGGGGGGATTCCTACGAGCAGTACTTC.

This chain joins TRBV18 and TRBJ1-5; 7 bases align to TRBD1. CDR3 length equals 14 residues. The germline V gene has CDR1 KGHSH and CDR2 LQKENI. With V trimmed by 3 bases and J by 5 bases, 4 bases remained unmatched. Here the CDR3 DNA reads TGTGCCAGCTCACCGGAGGGGGCGTATCAGCCCCAGCATTTT. As protein: CASSPEGAYQPQHF.

This clone was counted a few times. This chain connects TRBV28 to TRBJ1-2, with D hard to call. Trimming cost V 5 bases and J 2 bases, with 12 bases left between them. Germline values: CDR1 MDHEN, CDR2 SYDVKM. CDR3 length: 14 amino acids. CDR3 bases: TGTGCCAGCAGTCCCCCCCGAGAGAACTATGGCTACACCTTC. Amino acids: CASSPPRENYGYTF.

J is TRBJ1-1 and V is TRBV4-3; D gene ambiguous. Germline V gene lookup returns CDR1 LGHNA and CDR2 YSLEER. V lost 0 bases and J lost 7, with 15 bases in between. The CDR3 length is 15 residues. The DNA of the CDR3 is TGCGCCAGCAGCCAAGACGTGGCCGCTAGCGGTGAAGCTTTCTTT. This gives the protein CASSQDVAASGEAFF.

V gene TRBV10-3 combines with J gene TRBJ1-5; D gene ambiguous. Germline V lookup: CDR1 ENHRY, CDR2 SYGVKD. V shed 3 bases and J shed 4 bases, with 7 bases lying between them. This CDR3 has 13 amino acids. CDR3 region: CAISDAGNQPQHF. For the CDR3, the DNA is TGTGCCATCAGTGACGCGGGGAATCAGCCCCAGCATTTT.

This clone was detected once. The chain uses TRBV4-2 and TRBJ2-1; a weak D match, TRBD2 (7 bases). The CDR3 is 17 residues long. Trimming removed 0 bases from V and 7 bases from J, with 19 bases in between. CDR1 is LGHNA and CDR2 is YNFKEQ in the germline V gene. The CDR3 DNA sequence: TGTGCCAGCAGCCAAGAAGGGGGGGCGGGAGCTCGGAATGAGCAGTTCTTC. It yields the protein CASSQEGGAGARNEQFF.

The chain recombines TRBV9 with TRBJ2-5; tentative D call: TRBD2 (5 bases). Germline lookup yields CDR1 SGDLS and CDR2 YYNGEE. CDR3 size: 15 residues. Trimming pared 0 bases from V and 5 bases from J, leaving 14 bases between. The CDR3 bases are TGTGCCAGCAGCGTAGGAAGAATAGCGTGGGAGACCCAGTACTTC. Protein product: CASSVGRIAWETQYF.

The J gene is TRBJ1-6, the V gene TRBV30; 8 bases match TRBD1. CDR3 length equals 13 residues. CDR1 and CDR2 from the germline V gene are GTSNPN and SVGIG (reference sequence). The junction had 4 bases not matched to a gene; V was cut back by 3 bases and J by 9 bases. CDR3: CAWRQGVGSPLHF. In DNA, the CDR3 is TGTGCCTGGAGACAGGGGGTAGGTTCACCCCTCCACTTT.